The T cell receptor (beta chain) under discussion was sequenced for a study of shared clonotypes between healthy human individuals. Looking at the study overall: The donors, a couple of women and a few men, were aged 18 to 49. General study results and limits: Between a handful of donors, naive CD4 clonotypes were shared at a level of around 5.1%.

CDR1 and CDR2 (germline): WNHNN, SYGVQD (reference sequence). The CDR3 runs to 13 residues. Trimming cost V 6 bases and J 0 bases, with 7 bases left between them. This clone showed up just once. The antigen is not known. The data were produced by immunoSEQ multiplex PCR, yet TCRdb's version contains in-frame clones alone and is incomplete. The sample carries 1.5 million to 2.5 million clones, about 95% recorded once. Naive CD8 isolation took CD45RO-negative cells positively selected for CCR7 and excluded terminally differentiated effector memory CD45RA+ cells. This TCR was sampled from a man between 18 and 29 years old in good health. Sequenced material: naive CD8+ T cells sorted from blood. The chain joins TRBV10-1 to TRBJ2-3; D call uncertain. The CDR3 DNA reads TGCGCCAGCAGATCGACTAGCACAGATACGCAGTATTTT. It specifies CASRSTSTDTQYF.